These 15 T cell receptor beta chains share one sample of origin, sequenced in a study of blood T cell repertoires in COVID-19. Sequencing used immunoSEQ multiplex PCR; TCRdb keeps in-frame clones, though not all of them. The table records around 310,000 clones, just under 90% of them present only once. Sequenced sample: PBMCs or T cells enriched from blood (not recorded which). These receptor sequences come from a young woman who had recovered from COVID-19.

This chain connects TRBV7-3 to TRBJ1-6; D is perhaps TRBD1 (6 bases). Trimming took off 2 bases at V and 10 bases at J, with 18 bases between the two ends. The CDR3 has 16 residues. The germline gives CDR1 SGHTA, CDR2 FQGTGA. The CDR3 protein is CASSLQPPGGLSPLHF. The CDR3 DNA reads TGTGCCAGCAGCTTACAACCCCCGGGGGGGCTGTCACCCCTCCACTTT.

The rearrangement links TRBV19 to TRBJ2-4, with 7 positions matching TRBD1. V gave up 3 bases and J gave up 2 bases; unmatched junction bases: 10. This CDR3 contains 17 residues. Germline CDR1 and CDR2: LNHDA and SQIVND (reference sequence). The CDR3 loop is CASSMATGTITKNIQYF. The CDR3 region has the DNA TGTGCCAGTAGTATGGCGACAGGGACCATTACCAAAAACATTCAGTACTTC.

The CDR3 nucleotides are TGTGCCAGCAGCTTAGATCTAAGCGGGAGTGGCTATGAGCAGTTCTTC. Protein sequence: CASSLDLSGSGYEQFF. The chain has TRBV11-2 and TRBJ2-1, with TRBD2 matching 8 bases. The J segment lost 8 bases and the V segment lost 0 bases, leaving 9 bases of the junction unmatched. The CDR3 contains 16 residues. Germline CDR1 and CDR2: SGHAT and FQNNGV. Together with reference TRBV11-2 and TRBJ2-1, the CDR3 gives the full variable domain: EAGVAQSPRYKIIEKRQSVAFWCNPISGHATLYWYQQILGQGPKLLIQFQNNGVVDDSQLPKDRFSAERLKGVDSTLKIQPAKLEDSAVYLCASSLDLSGSGYEQFFGPGTRLTVL.

In its sample, this clone was seen once. The V and J genes are TRBV28 and TRBJ1-6; 7 positions match TRBD1. V shed 10 bases and J 6 bases; nucleotides not matched to a gene: 15. Germline CDR1 MDHEN, CDR2 SYDVKM. CDR3 size: 16 residues. For the CDR3, the DNA is TGTGCCACCTCACCCGAAGAGACAGGGCCTAATTCACCCCTCCACTTT. Amino acid sequence: CATSPEETGPNSPLHF.

This chain uses TRBV6-5 with TRBJ1-1, with D possibly matching TRBD1 (6 bases). Trimming shortened V by 0 bases and J by 1 base, and 9 bases separated the two germline ends. The V gene's germline CDR1 is MNHEY and CDR2 SVGAGI. The CDR3 is 15 amino acids. The CDR3 DNA sequence: TGTGCCAGCAGTTACTCGCACAGGGCGAACACTGAAGCTTTCTTT. Its protein is CASSYSHRANTEAFF.

The chain couples TRBV7-9 to TRBJ1-2; D may be TRBD1 (5 bases). The CDR3 is 14 amino acids. Germline V gives CDR1 SEHNR, CDR2 FQNEAQ (reference sequence). V was pared by 5 bases and J by 3 bases, with 13 bases between. DNA of the CDR3: TGTGCCAGCAGCCTCGACAGTTACCACTATGGCTACACCTTC. Its protein is CASSLDSYHYGYTF.

The V gene is TRBV29-1, the J gene TRBJ2-3, with 7 bases identical to TRBD1. The J segment lost 4 bases and the V segment lost 6 bases, leaving 10 bases of the junction unmatched. There are 14 residues in the CDR3. CDR1 and CDR2 (germline): SQVTM, ANQGSEA. This chain's CDR3 is CSVGGRLNSDTQYF. For the CDR3, the DNA is TGCAGCGTAGGGGGCAGGCTCAATTCAGATACGCAGTATTTT.

The J gene is TRBJ2-7, the V gene TRBV12-5; D is perhaps TRBD1 (6 bases). Trimming took off 1 base at V and 3 bases at J, with 13 bases between the two ends. This CDR3 spans 15 amino acids. CDR1 is LGHNT, CDR2 FRNRAP, per germline. CDR3 nucleotide sequence: TGTGCTAGTGGTTTGGCTACCACAGGGAACTACGAGCAGTACTTC. This codes for CASGLATTGNYEQYF. The variable domain in full, completed from reference TRBV12-5 and TRBJ2-7, reads DARVTQTPRHKVTEMGQEVTMRCQPILGHNTVFWYRQTMMQGLELLAYFRNRAPLDDSGMPKDRFSAEMPDATLATLKIQPSEPRDSAVYFCASGLATTGNYEQYFGPGTRLTVT.

The rearrangement uses TRBV27 and TRBJ2-3; tentatively, D is TRBD1 (7 bases). Trimming removed 3 bases at V and 10 bases at J, with 20 bases between. The CDR3 is 15 residues long. CDR1 is MNHEY, CDR2 SMNVEV, per germline (reference sequence). The chain's CDR3 is CASSFGGGRGFPQYF. CDR3 DNA sequence: TGTGCCAGCAGTTTCGGAGGGGGCAGGGGTTTTCCGCAGTATTTT.

The chain carries TRBV20-1 and TRBJ1-5; D remains ambiguous. V was trimmed by 3 bases and J by 8 bases, leaving 17 bases between them. Germline loops: CDR1 DFQATT, CDR2 SNEGSKA (reference sequence). The CDR3 runs 14 residues. For the CDR3, the DNA is TGCAGTGCTAGTTTGGGCCCTGGGAGAGAGCCCCAGCATTTT. Translation: CSASLGPGREPQHF.

The gene calls are TRBV29-1 and TRBJ1-1, with D maybe TRBD1 (5 bases). Germline V gives CDR1 SQVTM, CDR2 ANQGSEA. CDR3 length equals 14 residues. V was shortened by 0 bases and J by 4 bases, with 12 bases between the two germline ends. CDR3 DNA: TGCAGCGTTGAAGATATGGGGCGGGGCACTGAAGCTTTCTTT. Encoded protein: CSVEDMGRGTEAFF.

The chain employs TRBV6-5 and TRBJ1-2; D is perhaps TRBD1 (5 bases). The CDR3 has 14 residues. Germline CDR1 MNHEY, CDR2 SVGAGI. V was cut by 2 bases and J by 8 bases, with 15 bases left in between. The CDR3 DNA is TGTGCCAGCAGTTACCTTCGGGGGGGAGGCGGCTACACCTTC. This codes for CASSYLRGGGGYTF.

This chain joins TRBV3-1 (or the pseudogene TRBV3-2) and TRBJ2-6, with 7 bases matching TRBD1. Trimming removed 5 bases from V and 1 base from J; junction bases left unmatched: 8. The CDR3 consists of 17 residues. Germline lookup yields CDR1 LGHDT and CDR2 YNNKEL (reference sequence). This CDR3 is CASSDRVPLSGANVLTF. The DNA for the CDR3 is TGTGCCAGCAGCGACAGGGTCCCCCTATCTGGGGCCAACGTCCTGACTTTC.

The chain couples TRBV4-3 to TRBJ1-1; possibly TRBD1 for D (6 bases). From germline, CDR1 is LGHNA and CDR2 YSLEER. The V and J ends lost 4 bases and 1 base respectively, with 13 bases between them. The CDR3 is made up of 15 amino acids. The CDR3 is CASSPSSTGNTEAFF. DNA of the CDR3: TGCGCCAGCAGCCCCAGCTCGACAGGGAACACTGAAGCTTTCTTT.

A remark on this clone: Other DNA sequences of this sample code for an identical CDR3. V gene TRBV18 combines with J gene TRBJ2-7; maybe TRBD2 (5 bases). Germline V gene data show CDR1 as KGHSH and CDR2 as LQKENI. The CDR3 runs 15 residues. Trimming left V 2 bases short and J 0 bases short, with 11 bases between. In DNA, the CDR3 is TGTGCCAGCTCACCATCCCGGGAAAGCTCCTACGAGCAGTACTTC. Translation gives CASSPSRESSYEQYF. The complete variable domain, with remaining parts taken from reference TRBV18 and TRBJ2-7, reads NAGVMQNPRHLVRRRGQEARLRCSPMKGHSHVYWYRQLPEEGLKFMVYLQKENIIDESGMPKERFSAEFPKEGPSILRIQQVVRGDSAAYFCASSPSRESSYEQYFGPGTRLTVT.